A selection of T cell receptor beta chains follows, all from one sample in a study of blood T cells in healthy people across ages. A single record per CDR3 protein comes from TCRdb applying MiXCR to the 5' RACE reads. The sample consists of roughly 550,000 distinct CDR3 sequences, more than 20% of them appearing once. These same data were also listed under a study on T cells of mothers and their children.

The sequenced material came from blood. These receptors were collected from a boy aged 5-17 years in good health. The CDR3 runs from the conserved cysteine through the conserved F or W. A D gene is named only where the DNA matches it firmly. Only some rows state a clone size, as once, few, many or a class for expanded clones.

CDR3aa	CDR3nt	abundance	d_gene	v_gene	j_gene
CASSGSYISTDTQYF	TGTGCCAGCAGCGGCTCCTATATCAGCACAGATACGCAGTATTTT	few	-	TRBV7-2	TRBJ2-3
CASSSTGQERHGYTF	TGTGCCAGCAGTTCTACGGGACAGGAAAGGCATGGCTACACCTTC	-	TRBD1	TRBV28	TRBJ1-2
CATSSPGGATNEKLFF	TGTGCCACCAGCAGTCCAGGGGGCGCGACTAATGAAAAACTGTTTTTT	many	TRBD1	TRBV15	TRBJ1-4
CASSSGRTGGNIQYF	TGTGCCAGCAGTTCCGGAAGGACAGGTGGGAACATTCAGTACTTC	-	TRBD1	TRBV12-3/TRBV12-4	TRBJ2-4
CASSYDAKRTNYEQYF	TGTGCCAGCAGTTACGATGCCAAGCGCACGAACTACGAGCAGTACTTC	-	-	TRBV6-5	TRBJ2-7
CASSQASAVNYGYTF	TGTGCCAGCAGCCAAGCTTCGGCGGTTAACTATGGCTACACCTTC	few	-	TRBV4-2	TRBJ1-2
CASSPKRDRSPNEQFF	TGTGCCAGCAGTCCTAAACGGGACAGGTCCCCCAATGAGCAGTTCTTC	-	TRBD1	TRBV27	TRBJ2-1
CASSHPRAQGLNQPQHF	TGCGCCAGCAGCCATCCCCGGGCACAGGGGTTAAATCAGCCCCAGCATTTT	few	TRBD1	TRBV4-1	TRBJ1-5
CASSYEIGGELFF	TGTGCCAGCAGTTACGAAATCGGCGGGGAGCTGTTTTTT	-	-	TRBV6-5	TRBJ2-2
CAGSYRGYSMNTEAFF	TGTGCCGGCAGTTACAGGGGGTATTCCATGAACACTGAAGCTTTCTTT	-	TRBD1	TRBV27	TRBJ1-1
CASTAGDYFNEQFF	TGTGCCAGCACCGCGGGAGACTATTTCAATGAGCAGTTCTTC	few	TRBD2	TRBV7-8	TRBJ2-1
CASSLQGVREETQYF	TGTGCCAGCAGCTTGCAGGGCGTTAGGGAGGAGACCCAGTACTTC	-	-	TRBV7-3	TRBJ2-5
CASSQWQREVFF	TGTGCCAGCAGCCAATGGCAGCGGGAAGTGTTCTTC	few	TRBD2	TRBV16	TRBJ2-5
CASSLGGGQGGFGYEQYF	TGCGCCAGCAGCTTGGGAGGTGGGCAGGGAGGATTCGGCTACGAGCAGTACTTC	few	-	TRBV5-1	TRBJ2-7
CASSPPSGREYEQYF	TGTGCCAGCAGTCCCCCAAGTGGGCGGGAGTACGAGCAGTACTTC	few	TRBD2	TRBV6-5	TRBJ2-7
CASSLKTGGDLFYEQFF	TGTGCCAGCAGCCTCAAGACAGGGGGCGATCTATTTTATGAGCAGTTCTTC	few	TRBD1	TRBV7-2	TRBJ2-1
CATRKGGVFGAFF	TGTGCCACCAGGAAAGGGGGTGTCTTTGGAGCTTTCTTT	few	-	TRBV6-6	TRBJ1-1
CASSRNRGGRGTEAFF	TGTGCCAGCAGCCGCAACCGGGGAGGACGAGGCACTGAAGCTTTCTTT	few	-	TRBV7-9	TRBJ1-1
CSAKTSGSYNEQFF	TGCAGTGCTAAAACTAGCGGGTCTTACAATGAGCAGTTCTTC	-	TRBD2	TRBV20-1	TRBJ2-1
CASSHDYLAKNIQYF	TGTGCCAGCAGTCACGACTACCTAGCCAAAAACATTCAGTACTTC	many	-	TRBV28	TRBJ2-4
CASSLPRRDTQYF	TGTGCCAGCAGTCTTCCCCGTAGAGATACGCAGTATTTT	many	-	TRBV28	TRBJ2-3
CASSRYLQRDTEAFF	TGTGCCAGCTCACGGTATCTCCAAAGGGACACTGAAGCTTTCTTT	few	-	TRBV18	TRBJ1-1
CSVESGSGDANYGYTF	TGCAGCGTTGAGTCTGGGTCAGGGGATGCCAACTATGGCTACACCTTC	-	-	TRBV29-1	TRBJ1-2
CASSHSGSYEQYF	TGTGCCAGCAGCCACAGCGGGTCCTACGAGCAGTACTTC	-	-	TRBV6-6	TRBJ2-7
CASSKKVVAVETYEQYF	TGTGCCAGCAGCAAAAAGGTAGTGGCAGTCGAGACCTACGAGCAGTACTTC	-	-	TRBV21-1	TRBJ2-7
CASSWETGVDNEQFF	TGTGCCAGCAGTTGGGAGACAGGGGTCGACAATGAGCAGTTCTTC	-	TRBD1	TRBV6-6	TRBJ2-1
CASSPHGAGPNQETQYF	TGTGCCAGCAGTCCCCACGGGGCGGGGCCGAATCAAGAGACCCAGTACTTC	-	-	TRBV6-1	TRBJ2-5
CSVGGDGGTDTQYF	TGCAGCGTCGGGGGCGACGGTGGCACAGATACGCAGTATTTT	once	-	TRBV29-1	TRBJ2-3
CASSHQTGANTEAFF	TGTGCCAGCAGCCACCAGACAGGGGCGAACACTGAAGCTTTCTTT	-	TRBD1	TRBV7-9	TRBJ1-1
CASSQDPGNYYEQYF	TGCGCCAGCAGCCAAGATCCAGGCAACTACTACGAGCAGTACTTC	few	-	TRBV4-3	TRBJ2-7
CASSSVALEQYF	TGTGCCAGCAGTTCTGTCGCTCTCGAGCAGTACTTC	-	-	TRBV28	TRBJ2-7
CASSVAAGGNEQFF	TGTGCCAGCAGCGTAGCGGCGGGAGGTAATGAGCAGTTCTTC	-	TRBD2	TRBV9	TRBJ2-1
CASSLGKRTIQETQYF	TGTGCCAGCAGTTTAGGCAAAAGGACAATTCAAGAGACCCAGTACTTC	many	-	TRBV28	TRBJ2-5
CASSPYATSPGAEQFF	TGTGCCAGCAGCCCCTACGCAACTAGCCCGGGCGCTGAGCAGTTCTTC	few	-	TRBV7-8	TRBJ2-1
CASSLGGTASTDTQYF	TGCGCCAGCAGCCTCGGCGGGACAGCTAGCACAGATACGCAGTATTTT	-	-	TRBV5-1	TRBJ2-3
CSARSFRGRDQETQYF	TGCAGTGCTAGATCTTTCCGGGGTCGGGACCAAGAGACCCAGTACTTC	many	-	TRBV20-1	TRBJ2-5
CASSIRPTGRGVIQYF	TGTGCCAGTAGTATACGGCCAACCGGGAGAGGGGTCATTCAGTACTTC	-	-	TRBV19	TRBJ2-4
CSVQQRGYQETQYF	TGCAGCGTTCAACAGCGGGGCTACCAAGAGACCCAGTACTTC	-	TRBD2	TRBV29-1	TRBJ2-5
CASSQEQGRPSTDTQYF	TGTGCCAGCAGCCAAGAACAGGGGAGACCTAGCACAGATACGCAGTATTTT	-	TRBD1	TRBV5-6	TRBJ2-3
CASSPTSGENIQYF	TGTGCCAGCAGCCCGACTAGCGGAGAAAACATTCAGTACTTC	few	TRBD2	TRBV7-9	TRBJ2-4
CASSLGIAGVKTGELFF	TGTGCCAGCAGTTTAGGGATAGCGGGAGTGAAGACCGGGGAGCTGTTTTTT	-	TRBD2	TRBV12-3/TRBV12-4	TRBJ2-2
CASSQDGPRERETQYF	TGTGCCAGCAGCCAAGATGGGCCCAGGGAGAGAGAGACCCAGTACTTC	few	-	TRBV14	TRBJ2-5
CSVEEMVLVGTEAFF	TGCAGCGTTGAAGAGATGGTTCTTGTTGGTACTGAAGCTTTCTTT	-	-	TRBV29-1	TRBJ1-1
CASSEVGGRVGYEQFF	TGTGCCAGCAGTGAAGTAGGTGGCAGGGTAGGATATGAGCAGTTCTTC	-	-	TRBV2	TRBJ2-1
CASSQGFTGTAPYEQYF	TGCGCCAGCAGCCAAGGGTTCACCGGGACGGCACCCTACGAGCAGTACTTC	-	-	TRBV4-1	TRBJ2-7
CASSDEGTGGYNEQFF	TGTGCCAGCAGTGACGAAGGGACAGGGGGCTACAATGAGCAGTTCTTC	many	TRBD1	TRBV6-4	TRBJ2-1
CASSPRTSLMNTEAFF	TGTGCCAGCAGCCCGCGAACCTCCCTAATGAACACTGAAGCTTTCTTT	-	-	TRBV7-9	TRBJ1-1
CASSIPTGVDTQYF	TGTGCCAGCAGTATACCCACAGGGGTAGATACGCAGTATTTT	-	TRBD1	TRBV28	TRBJ2-3
CASGWTTNNEQFF	TGCGCCAGCGGATGGACCACCAACAATGAGCAGTTCTTC	-	-	TRBV4-3	TRBJ2-1
CASSSTGVGGADTQYF	TGTGCCAGCAGCTCGACAGGTGTGGGTGGGGCAGATACGCAGTATTTT	many	-	TRBV4-2	TRBJ2-3
CASTSSAGYGYTF	TGTGCCAGCACCAGCTCGGCTGGTTATGGCTACACCTTC	-	-	TRBV28	TRBJ1-2
CASSGQGLYLTF	TGTGCCAGCAGTGGACAGGGCCTCTACCTGACTTTC	few	TRBD1	TRBV28	TRBJ2-6